This T cell receptor beta chain emerged from a study of blood T cell repertoires in COVID-19. Study at large: Some COVID-19 samples were acute and others convalescent; all came from the United States, Italy and Spain.

This CDR3 is built from 15 residues. CDR1 is SGHTA and CDR2 is FQGNSA in the germline V gene. Trimming removed 4 bases from V and 7 bases from J, with 20 bases in between. Assay used: immunoSEQ multiplex PCR; TCRdb lists only in-frame clones, some missing. The sample includes 250,000 or so clones, approximately 89% of them seen just once. Clinical histories supplied by participants themselves formed the basis of cohort assignment. This receptor was taken from a middle-aged woman who had been exposed to COVID-19. The chain couples TRBV7-2 to TRBJ2-7; D remains ambiguous. Sample: PBMCs or T cells enriched from blood (not recorded which). CDR3 DNA: TGTGCCAGCAGCTCATATAGCCCACCCCAAGGAGAGCAGTACTTC. This translates into CASSSYSPPQGEQYF.